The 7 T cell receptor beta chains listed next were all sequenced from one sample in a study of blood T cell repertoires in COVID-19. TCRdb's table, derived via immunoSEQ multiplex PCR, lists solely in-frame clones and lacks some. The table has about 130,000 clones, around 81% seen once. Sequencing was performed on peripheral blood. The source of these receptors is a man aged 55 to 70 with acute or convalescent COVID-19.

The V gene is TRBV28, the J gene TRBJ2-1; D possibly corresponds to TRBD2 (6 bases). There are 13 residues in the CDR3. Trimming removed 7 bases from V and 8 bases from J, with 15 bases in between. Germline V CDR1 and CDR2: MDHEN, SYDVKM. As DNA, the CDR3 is TGTGCCAGCACCCCGGCTAGCGTTTATGAGCAGTTCTTC. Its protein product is CASTPASVYEQFF.

The DNA of the CDR3 is TGTGCCAGCTCACCAGAAGCGGGCGAGCAGTACTTC. Translation gives CASSPEAGEQYF. V usage is TRBV18 and J usage is TRBJ2-7; tentative D call: TRBD2 (6 bases). There are 12 residues in the CDR3. Germline CDR1 is KGHSH and CDR2 is LQKENI. The germline V and J ends were trimmed by 2 bases and 6 bases, with 8 bases remaining between them.

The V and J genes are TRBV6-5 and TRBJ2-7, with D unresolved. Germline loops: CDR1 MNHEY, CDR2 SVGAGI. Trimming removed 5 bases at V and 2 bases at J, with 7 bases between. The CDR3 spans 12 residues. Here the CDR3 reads CASSPHTYEQYF. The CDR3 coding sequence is TGTGCCAGCAGTCCCCACACCTACGAGCAGTACTTC.

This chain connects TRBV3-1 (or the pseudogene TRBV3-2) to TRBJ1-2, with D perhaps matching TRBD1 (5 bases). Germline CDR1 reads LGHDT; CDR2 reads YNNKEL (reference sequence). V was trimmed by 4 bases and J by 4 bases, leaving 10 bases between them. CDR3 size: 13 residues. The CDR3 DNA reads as TGTGCCAGCAGCCCTGGCCAGGGCTATGGCTACACCTTC. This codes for CASSPGQGYGYTF.

This CDR3 is CASSPRGQDFLEQYF. The CDR3 coding sequence is TGTGCCAGCAGCCCTCGGGGACAGGACTTCCTCGAGCAGTACTTC. The chain uses TRBV9 and TRBJ2-7; 8 bases map to TRBD1. Trimming at V came to 4 bases and at J to 6 bases, leaving 12 bases not matched to a gene. The CDR3 length is 15 residues. Germline CDR1 and CDR2: SGDLS and YYNGEE.

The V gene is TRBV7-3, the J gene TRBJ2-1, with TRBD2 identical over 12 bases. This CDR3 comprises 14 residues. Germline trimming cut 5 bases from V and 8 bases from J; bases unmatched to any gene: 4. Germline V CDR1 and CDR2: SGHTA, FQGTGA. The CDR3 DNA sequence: TGTGCCAGCAGCCCGCTAGCGGGAGGGGATGAGCAGTTCTTC. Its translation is CASSPLAGGDEQFF.

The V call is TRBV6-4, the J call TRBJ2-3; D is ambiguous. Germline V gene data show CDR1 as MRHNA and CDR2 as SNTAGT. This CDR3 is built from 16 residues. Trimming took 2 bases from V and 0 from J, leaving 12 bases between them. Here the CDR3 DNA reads TGTGCCAGCAGTGACGAACCGCAGACTAGCACAGATACGCAGTATTTT. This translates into CASSDEPQTSTDTQYF.